The source of this T cell receptor beta chain is a study of OX40 agonist ivuxolimab in advanced cancers. The assay was immunoSEQ multiplex PCR, and TCRdb's table has in-frame clones only and misses some. Found here are 68,000 or so clones, roughly four fifths of them singletons; the top ten hold 1.4% to 1.5%. V lost 1 base and J lost 0, with 13 bases in between. CDR3 length equals 16 residues. Germline CDR1 reads SGHAT; CDR2 reads FQNNGV. The sequence was collected from an adult with an advanced solid tumor such as melanoma, head and neck, liver or kidney cancer. The chain combines TRBV11-2 with TRBJ2-7, with a tentative D call TRBD2 (7 bases). Material: CD4+ or CD8+ T cells sorted from blood, obtained in a trial of the OX40 agonist ivuxolimab. CDR3 in DNA: TGTGCCAGCAGCTTAGCTCTGAGGGGGGGCTCCTACGAGCAGTACTTC. This sequence encodes CASSLALRGGSYEQYF. Using reference TRBV11-2 and TRBJ2-7 for the parts outside the CDR3, the full variable domain is EAGVAQSPRYKIIEKRQSVAFWCNPISGHATLYWYQQILGQGPKLLIQFQNNGVVDDSQLPKDRFSAERLKGVDSTLKIQPAKLEDSAVYLCASSLALRGGSYEQYFGPGTRLTVT.